This entry lists 28 T cell receptor beta chains sequenced from one sample in a study of blood T cells in healthy people across ages. Combining a sample-barcoded 5' primer with a J-beta primer mix, a second PCR ran for roughly 7 to 11 cycles. TCRdb used MiXCR to reprocess the 5' RACE reads, holding one entry per CDR3 protein. Of 800,000 to 950,000 distinct CDR3 sequences in the sample, about 34% were seen once. The sequencing input was blood. These receptors were obtained from a man between 18 and 35 years old in good health.

Remarks on this clonotype: At one end, the junction sequence differs from germline, possibly due to a read error. The CDR3 reads CASRGGYTGELFF. CDR3 DNA: TGTGCAAGCAGAGGGGGGTACACCGGGGAGCTGTTTTTT. V is TRBV6-2 or TRBV6-3 and J is TRBJ2-2; D could derive from TRBD1 or TRBD2 (6 bases each). Germline V CDR1 and CDR2: MNHEY, SVGEGT. This CDR3 comprises 13 residues.

This clonotype was picked up a small number of times. The chain links TRBV7-3 to TRBJ2-3; D is undetermined. Trimming cost V 5 bases and J 0 bases, with 9 bases left between them. In germline, CDR1 is SGHTA, CDR2 FQGTGA. CDR3 length: 14 amino acids. The CDR3 region has the DNA TGTGCCAGCAGCGCCACCTCTAGCACAGATACGCAGTATTTT. It specifies CASSATSSTDTQYF.

The chain couples TRBV12-3 or TRBV12-4 to TRBJ1-4; D unresolved. Trimming cost V 1 base and J 8 bases, with 8 bases left between them. The CDR3 contains 13 residues. CDR3 sequence: CASSLGKPEKLFF. The CDR3, as DNA: TGTGCCAGCAGTTTAGGAAAACCGGAAAAACTGTTTTTT.

This chain joins TRBV4-3 and TRBJ1-1, with D hard to call. The CDR3 sequence is 19 residues long. The V gene lost 0 bases and the J gene lost 0 bases, with 20 bases spanning the gap. CDR1 is LGHNA, CDR2 YSLEER, per germline. The CDR3 DNA sequence: TGCGCCAGCAGCCAAGATCCCCGAGGCCGCCGACCTATGAACACTGAAGCTTTCTTT. Protein: CASSQDPRGRRPMNTEAFF.

This chain uses TRBV20-1 with TRBJ2-7; D is ambiguous. V gave up 0 bases and J gave up 7 bases, with 16 bases separating them. This CDR3 contains 14 residues. The germline V gene encodes CDR1 DFQATT and CDR2 SNEGSKA (reference sequence). CDR3 DNA: TGCAGTGCTAGAGATAACAAGTTTGTACCTGAGCAGTACTTC. It encodes CSARDNKFVPEQYF.

This clonotype has just a few counts. The chain employs TRBV20-1 and TRBJ1-1; no firm D call. The CDR3 is 15 residues long. CDR1 and CDR2 from the germline V gene are DFQATT and SNEGSKA (reference sequence). V dropped 3 bases and J dropped 1 base, with 15 bases sitting between them. CDR3 nucleotides: TGCAGTGCTAGTAGGACGGGGTTTGAGAACACTGAAGCTTTCTTT. It specifies CSASRTGFENTEAFF.

This chain links TRBV9 with TRBJ2-3; D is perhaps TRBD2 (5 bases). Deletions cut 3 bases from V and 0 bases from J, with 17 bases between. The CDR3 extends over 17 amino acids. Germline V gene data show CDR1 as SGDLS and CDR2 as YYNGEE. The CDR3 is CASSGGEGQISTDTQYF. The DNA of the CDR3 is TGTGCCAGCAGCGGGGGAGAGGGTCAAATCAGCACAGATACGCAGTATTTT.

The chain joins TRBV7-9 to TRBJ2-1; 10 bases map to TRBD2. Trimming at V came to 4 bases and at J to 9 bases, leaving 12 bases not matched to a gene. The germline V gene encodes CDR1 SEHNR and CDR2 FQNEAQ (reference sequence). This CDR3 has 16 residues. CDR3: CASSSLGLASPGEQFF. CDR3 sequence (DNA): TGTGCCAGCAGCTCTCTGGGACTAGCGTCGCCAGGTGAGCAGTTCTTC.

This clonotype was observed a few times. The rearrangement uses TRBV20-1 and TRBJ2-3; D call uncertain. The ends were cut back, 5 bases at V and 0 bases at J, with 9 bases in the middle. The germline V gene encodes CDR1 DFQATT and CDR2 SNEGSKA (reference sequence). The CDR3 extends over 13 amino acids. The CDR3 sequence: CSAGDTSTDTQYF. CDR3 DNA sequence: TGCAGTGCTGGGGATACGAGCACAGATACGCAGTATTTT.

This clonotype turned up a few times. The V call is TRBV5-5, the J call TRBJ2-2; 10 bases match TRBD1. V trimming: 4 bases; J trimming: 3 bases; junction bases outside the gene matches: 6. The CDR3 is 16 residues long. Looked up from germline, CDR1 is SGHKS and CDR2 is YYEKEE (reference sequence). The CDR3 loop is CASSTRQGADTGELFF. The CDR3, as DNA: TGTGCCAGCAGCACCAGACAGGGGGCCGACACCGGGGAGCTGTTTTTT. The variable domain in full, completed from reference TRBV5-5 and TRBJ2-2, reads DAGVTQSPTHLIKTRGQQVTLRCSPISGHKSVSWYQQVLGQGPQFIFQYYEKEERGRGNFPDRFSARQFPNYSSELNVNALLLGDSALYLCASSTRQGADTGELFFGEGSRLTVL.

This chain joins TRBV4-3 and TRBJ1-4, with 9 bases aligning to TRBD1. With V trimmed by 0 bases and J by 9 bases, 5 bases remained unmatched. The CDR3 sequence is 15 residues long. The germline CDR1 and CDR2 sequences are LGHNA and YSLEER. The CDR3 region has the DNA TGCGCCAGCAGCCAAGAGGACAGGGGAAGTAAAAAACTGTTTTTT. As protein: CASSQEDRGSKKLFF.

This clonotype was picked up a small number of times. Compared with germline, one end of the junction differs, possibly owing to a read error. The chain employs TRBV10-3 and TRBJ2-1, with 8 bases identical to TRBD2. The V gene's germline CDR1 is ENHRY and CDR2 SYGVKD. The CDR3 is 15 amino acids. The DNA for the CDR3 is TGTGCCATCAGCGGTAGCGGGGAGTCCTACAATGAGCAGGTCTTC. This gives the protein CAISGSGESYNEQVF.

The V and J genes are TRBV6-2 or TRBV6-3 and TRBJ2-1; 9 nucleotides agree with TRBD1. Germline V gives CDR1 MNHEY, CDR2 SVGEGT. The V gene end was trimmed by 5 bases and the J gene end by 8 bases; junction bases not matched to a gene: 13. CDR3 length: 16 residues. The DNA of the CDR3 is TGTGCCAGCAGTCGGAACCGGGACAGGGACAACGATGAGCAGTTCTTC. It translates to CASSRNRDRDNDEQFF.

At least ten counts were recorded for this clonotype. The V call is TRBV15, the J call TRBJ2-1; possibly TRBD2 for D (5 bases). V was cut by 7 bases and J by 4 bases, with 11 bases left in between. The CDR3 contains 13 residues. Germline V gene lookup returns CDR1 LNHNV and CDR2 YYDKDF (reference sequence). Written as DNA, the CDR3 is TGTGCCACCAAGAGCGGCTCTTACAATGAGCAGTTCTTC. This translates into CATKSGSYNEQFF.

The sample holds one count of this clonotype. A much more abundant neighbour one base away suggests this may be a read error. The chain combines TRBV4-1 with TRBJ2-5; D gene ambiguous. Germline V gives CDR1 MGHRA, CDR2 YSYEKL. With 2 bases removed from V and 11 bases from J, the gap between germline ends came to 12 bases. This CDR3 is built from 12 residues. The DNA of the CDR3 is TGCGCCAGCAGCCAAATCTACAATGAGCAGTACTTC. Its translation: CASSQIYNEQYF.

Many counts were recorded for this clonotype. The chain couples TRBV7-2 to TRBJ2-1; D might be TRBD2 (6 bases). The CDR3 length is 14 residues. V was shortened by 4 bases and J by 2 bases, with 9 bases between the two germline ends. Germline V gene lookup returns CDR1 SGHTA and CDR2 FQGNSA. The CDR3 nucleotides are TGTGCCAGCAGCTCTAGCGACGCCTACAATGAGCAGTTCTTC. Residues: CASSSSDAYNEQFF.

This clonotype has ten or more counts. The chain couples TRBV29-1 to TRBJ2-3; 8 bases match TRBD1. V lost 6 bases and J lost 1; bases outside the gene matches: 6. Germline CDR1 reads SQVTM; CDR2 reads ANQGSEA. The length of the CDR3 is 14 residues. This CDR3 reads CSVRTGQGTDTQYF. CDR3 sequence (DNA): TGCAGCGTGCGGACAGGGCAAGGCACAGATACGCAGTATTTT.

This clonotype was found a few times. The chain recombines TRBV6-2 or TRBV6-3 with TRBJ1-1; D is possibly TRBD1 (6 bases). The CDR3 length is 12 residues. V lost 6 bases and J 7 bases, leaving 12 bases between the germline ends. Germline V gives CDR1 MNHEY, CDR2 SVGEGT. The CDR3 sequence is CASSPGAVEAFF. CDR3 DNA sequence: TGTGCCAGCAGCCCGGGGGCGGTTGAAGCTTTCTTT.

J is TRBJ1-5 and V is TRBV4-1; 7 nucleotides match TRBD1. Per the germline V gene, CDR1 is MGHRA and CDR2 is YSYEKL. The CDR3 consists of 15 residues. The V segment lost 1 base and the J segment 4 bases; nucleotides outside the gene matches: 4. The CDR3 DNA is TGCGCCAGCAGCCAAGTCCCGGACAGGAATCAGCCCCAGCATTTT. It is translated as CASSQVPDRNQPQHF.

In its sample, this clonotype was seen a few times. This rearrangement joins TRBV2 to TRBJ2-5, with D unresolved. This CDR3 comprises 14 residues. V lost 8 bases, J lost 5 bases, and 18 bases lay in between. Germline CDR1 reads SNHLY; CDR2 reads FYNNEI. CDR3 residues: CASLGGERAETQYF. CDR3 DNA: TGTGCCAGCTTGGGTGGGGAAAGGGCGGAGACCCAGTACTTC.

The V gene is TRBV3-1, the J gene TRBJ2-4; 7 positions agree with TRBD2. The ends lost 2 bases at V and 0 bases at J; junction bases unmatched: 10. Per the germline V gene, CDR1 is LGHDT and CDR2 is YNNKEL (reference sequence). This CDR3 has 18 amino acids. The CDR3 region is CASSQPTIAGQAKNIQYF. DNA for the CDR3: TGTGCCAGCAGCCAACCGACCATAGCGGGCCAAGCCAAAAACATTCAGTACTTC.

The chain couples TRBV25-1 to TRBJ2-7; no reliable D call. V was trimmed by 7 bases and J by 0 bases, leaving 25 bases between them. Germline V gene lookup returns CDR1 MGHDK and CDR2 SYGVNS. The CDR3 sequence is 18 residues long. The CDR3, as DNA: TGTGCCAGCAACACCATCCTCAACGGGTACCTCTACTCCTACGAGCAGTACTTC. This codes for CASNTILNGYLYSYEQYF.

The chain has TRBV5-1 and TRBJ1-1, with 8 bases fitting TRBD1. Germline CDR1 SGHRS, CDR2 YFSETQ. The V gene end was trimmed by 2 bases and the J gene end by 4 bases; junction bases not matched to a gene: 7. The CDR3 is 15 residues long. The CDR3 loop reads CASSLWTGNFTEAFF. CDR3 sequence (DNA): TGCGCCAGCAGCTTATGGACAGGGAATTTCACTGAAGCTTTCTTT. Full variable domain (missing parts from reference TRBV5-1 and TRBJ1-1): KAGVTQTPRYLIKTRGQQVTLSCSPISGHRSVSWYQQTPGQGLQFLFEYFSETQRNKGNFPGRFSGRQFSNSRSEMNVSTLELGDSALYLCASSLWTGNFTEAFFGQGTRLTVV.

Comments on this clonotype: One junction end does not reproduce the germline sequence, and a read error may be involved. The rearrangement joins TRBV7-9 to TRBJ2-1; TRBD1 might be the D (7 bases). Germline V CDR1 and CDR2: SEHNR, FQNEAQ (reference sequence). CDR3 length: 16 amino acids. The CDR3 region has the DNA TGTGCCAGCACCTTAGACAGGGAGGTTTCCTACAATGAGCAGTTCTTC. Translated, it gives CASTLDREVSYNEQFF.

The gene calls are TRBV14 and TRBJ2-7; TRBD2 matches at 14 bases. Germline V CDR1 and CDR2: SGHDN, FVKESK. CDR3 length: 16 amino acids. Losses at the gene ends were 6 bases for V and 7 bases for J; bases not matched to a gene: 11. CDR3 nucleotide sequence: TGTGCCAGCAGTCGACTAGCGGGGGGGATTTACAATGAGCAGTACTTC. Translating it yields CASSRLAGGIYNEQYF.

The count of this clonotype is one. J is TRBJ1-5 and V is TRBV5-1; TRBD1 agrees at 9 bases. CDR1 is SGHRS and CDR2 is YFSETQ in the germline V gene. CDR3 length equals 15 residues. V shed 0 bases, J shed 9 bases, and the junction held 7 bases outside the gene matches. The chain's CDR3 is CASSLAGTGSGPQHF. The CDR3, as DNA: TGCGCCAGCAGCTTGGCCGGGACAGGGAGCGGGCCCCAGCATTTT.

The chain links TRBV18 to TRBJ2-1; D is undetermined. The CDR3 totals 13 residues. Germline loops: CDR1 KGHSH, CDR2 LQKENI. Trimming took 6 bases from V and 7 from J, leaving 13 bases between them. CDR3 protein: CASSPAVSNEQFF. Written as DNA, the CDR3 is TGTGCCAGCTCCCCCGCGGTGTCGAATGAGCAGTTCTTC.

The chain recombines TRBV7-6 with TRBJ2-6; the D call may be TRBD1 or TRBD2 (6 bases each). Germline-derived CDR1 and CDR2 are SGHVS and FNYEAQ. Trimming left V 5 bases short and J 2 bases short, with 13 bases between. The CDR3 is made up of 16 amino acids. The CDR3 DNA sequence: TGTGCCAGCAGCCCACAGGGACTTCCTGGGGCCAACGTCCTGACTTTC. This codes for CASSPQGLPGANVLTF. Drawing the rest from reference TRBV7-6 and TRBJ2-6, the complete variable domain is GAGVSQSPRYKVTKRGQDVALRCDPISGHVSLYWYRQALGQGPEFLTYFNYEAQQDKSGLPNDRFSAERPEGSISTLTIQRTEQRDSAMYRCASSPQGLPGANVLTFGAGSRLTVL.